Listed below are T cell receptor beta chains from one sample, sequenced in a study of blood T cell repertoires in COVID-19. Repertoires were generated with immunoSEQ multiplex PCR, while TCRdb's copy carries only in-frame clones and drops some. The repertoire holds 100,000 or so clones, under 90% seen once, with roughly 13% in the top ten. The specimen sequenced was peripheral blood. The receptors were gathered from a human donor in a cohort sampled during active COVID-19. CDR3s include the opening cysteine and the closing phenylalanine or tryptophan. A D gene is named only where the DNA matches it firmly. Rows give clone size only sometimes, using once, few, many, or a class for an expanded clone.

>TRBV11-2|TRBJ2-2|once|NA|15
CASRVVGRNTGELFF
TGTGCCAGCCGAGTTGTTGGGCGTAACACCGGGGAGCTGTTTTTT
>TRBV14|TRBJ2-5|NA|NA|15
CASSQGNGRRETQYF
TGTGCCAGCAGCCAAGGCAACGGGAGACGAGAGACCCAGTACTTC
>TRBV7-2|TRBJ2-7|NA|TRBD1|15
CASSPGDSFSYEQYF
TGTGCCAGCAGTCCCGGGGACAGTTTCTCCTACGAGCAGTACTTC
>TRBV14|TRBJ1-1|NA|TRBD1|15
CASSRRQGGWTEAFF
TGTGCCAGCAGCCGCCGACAGGGGGGTTGGACTGAAGCTTTCTTT
>TRBV19|TRBJ2-7|NA|TRBD1|14
CASSTGQGFYEQYF
TGTGCCAGTAGTACTGGACAGGGTTTCTACGAGCAGTACTTC
>TRBV4-1|TRBJ2-5|NA|TRBD2|16
CASSQGSGLAWETQYF
TGCGCCAGCAGCCAAGGGTCCGGACTAGCTTGGGAGACCCAGTACTTC
>TRBV10-3|TRBJ2-1|NA|TRBD2|15
CAISVAGGRANEQFF
TGTGCCATCAGCGTCGCGGGAGGTCGGGCCAATGAGCAGTTCTTC
>TRBV4-1|TRBJ2-2|few|NA|16
CASSPMDMGFAGELFF
TGCGCCAGCAGCCCAATGGACATGGGTTTTGCCGGGGAGCTGTTTTTT
>TRBV7-2|TRBJ2-5|few|NA|13
CASSFFPMETQYF
TGTGCCAGCAGCTTTTTTCCCATGGAGACCCAGTACTTC
>TRBV18|TRBJ2-2|NA|NA|13
CASSPAGNGELFF
TGTGCCAGCTCACCGGCCGGGAACGGGGAGCTGTTTTTT
>TRBV30|TRBJ2-1|NA|TRBD2|16
CAWSVRGGRGMGEQFF
TGTGCCTGGAGTGTACGCGGCGGGAGGGGGATGGGGGAGCAGTTCTTC
>TRBV7-9|TRBJ1-3|NA|TRBD1|14
CASSFDREGNTIYF
TGTGCCAGCAGCTTCGACAGGGAAGGAAACACCATATATTTT
>TRBV21-1|TRBJ2-7|NA|NA|18
CASYARDRDRGGAYEQYF
TGTGCCAGCTATGCCCGGGACAGGGATAGAGGAGGGGCCTACGAGCAGTACTTC
>TRBV30|TRBJ2-5|NA|NA|12
CAWKPAGETQYF
TGTGCCTGGAAGCCAGCGGGAGAGACCCAGTACTTC
>TRBV30|TRBJ2-7|few|TRBD1|14
CAWSTGTATYEQYF
TGTGCCTGGTCCACCGGGACAGCAACCTACGAGCAGTACTTC
>TRBV7-2|TRBJ1-2|many|NA|13
CASSLIGLGGYTF
TGTGCCAGCAGCTTAATCGGACTAGGTGGCTACACCTTC
>TRBV5-5|TRBJ2-7|NA|NA|18
CASSPEGGPGPGGHEQYF
TGTGCCAGCAGCCCGGAGGGGGGTCCGGGACCGGGGGGCCACGAGCAGTACTTC
>TRBV10-1|TRBJ2-1|NA|NA|15
CASSEQVSSYNEQFF
TGCGCCAGCAGTGAGCAGGTTAGCTCCTACAATGAGCAGTTCTTC
>TRBV2|TRBJ2-5|NA|NA|11
CASRSSETQYF
TGTGCCAGCAGGAGCTCAGAGACCCAGTACTTC
>TRBV18|TRBJ2-7|NA|NA|14
CASSPDTINYEQYF
TGTGCCAGCTCACCGGACACTATAAACTACGAGCAGTACTTC
>TRBV3-1/TRBV3-2|TRBJ2-1|NA|TRBD2|16
CASSQGLAGVRNEQFF
TGTGCCAGCAGCCAGGGACTAGCGGGAGTTAGGAATGAGCAGTTCTTC
>TRBV6-5|TRBJ2-7|NA|NA|14
CASSYLTRGNEQYF
TGTGCCAGCAGTTACCTAACCAGGGGTAACGAGCAGTACTTC
>TRBV27|TRBJ1-2|NA|NA|13
CASSATGYSGYTF
TGTGCCAGCAGTGCGACAGGCTATAGTGGCTACACCTTC
>TRBV5-1|TRBJ2-7|NA|TRBD2|13
CASRWDYSYEQYF
TGCGCCAGCAGATGGGACTACTCCTACGAGCAGTACTTC
>TRBV21-1|TRBJ2-7|NA|NA|14
CASSKFPGFYEQYF
TGTGCCAGCAGCAAATTCCCAGGGTTCTACGAGCAGTACTTC
>TRBV18|TRBJ2-1|NA|TRBD1|14
CASSPRTGVNEQFF
TGTGCCAGCTCACCCCGGACAGGGGTCAATGAGCAGTTCTTC
>TRBV5-1|TRBJ2-3|NA|TRBD1|15
CASNPGQGSTDTQYF
TGCGCCAGCAATCCGGGACAGGGGAGCACAGATACGCAGTATTTT
>TRBV6-6|TRBJ1-5|NA|TRBD1|16
CASSSPGQGGNQPQHF
TGTGCCAGCAGTTCCCCCGGACAGGGAGGCAATCAGCCCCAGCATTTT
>TRBV14|TRBJ1-3|once|NA|12
CASSQDRNTIYF
TGTGCCAGCAGCCAAGATCGGAACACCATATATTTT
>TRBV5-1|TRBJ1-2|NA|NA|14
CATREGSGDYGYTF
TGCGCCACACGGGAGGGCTCTGGGGACTATGGCTACACCTTC
>TRBV23-1|TRBJ2-1|NA|TRBD2|17
CASSPRLAGGPHNEQFF
TGCGCCAGCAGTCCGAGACTAGCGGGAGGGCCTCATAATGAGCAGTTCTTC
>TRBV6-5|TRBJ1-1|NA|NA|15
CASSYSSRVDTEAFF
TGTGCCAGCAGTTACTCGAGCCGCGTGGACACTGAAGCTTTCTTT
>TRBV9|TRBJ2-2|NA|TRBD1|16
CASSVGAGTGFMELFF
TGTGCCAGCAGCGTAGGCGCCGGGACAGGGTTTATGGAGCTGTTTTTT
>TRBV18|TRBJ1-1|NA|NA|14
CASSPLAGRAEAFF
TGTGCCAGCTCACCATTGGCGGGTCGCGCTGAAGCTTTCTTT
>TRBV11-2|TRBJ1-4|NA|TRBD1|16
CASSPYPTGANEKLFF
TGTGCCAGCAGCCCATACCCTACAGGGGCCAATGAAAAACTGTTTTTT
>TRBV3-1/TRBV3-2|TRBJ1-4|NA|NA|15
CASSHSTLPREKLFF
TGTGCCAGCAGCCATTCGACCCTCCCGAGGGAAAAACTGTTTTTT
>TRBV2|TRBJ2-1|NA|NA|12
CASSDGQNEQFF
TGTGCCAGCAGTGACGGACAGAATGAGCAGTTCTTC
>TRBV6-6|TRBJ2-5|NA|NA|14
CASSSSGVGETQYF
TGTGCCAGCAGTTCCTCAGGGGTGGGAGAGACCCAGTACTTC
>TRBV5-1|TRBJ1-1|NA|NA|15
CASSSGHSANTEAFF
TGCGCCAGCAGCTCAGGGCACAGTGCGAACACTGAAGCTTTCTTT
>TRBV7-8|TRBJ2-2|NA|NA|15
CASSLWGQDTGELFF
TGTGCCAGCAGCTTGTGGGGGCAGGACACCGGGGAGCTGTTTTTT
>TRBV7-2|TRBJ2-2|few|TRBD2|18
CASSLAFLAGVSTGELFF
TGTGCCAGCAGCTTAGCATTTCTAGCGGGAGTGAGTACCGGGGAGCTGTTTTTT
>TRBV7-2|TRBJ2-4|NA|TRBD1|14
CASSPRDRGNIQYF
TGTGCCAGCAGCCCCCGGGACAGGGGAAACATTCAGTACTTC
>TRBV2|TRBJ2-3|NA|TRBD2|14
CASSTSGGADTQYF
TGTGCCTCCTCTACTAGCGGGGGGGCAGATACGCAGTATTTT
>TRBV5-6|TRBJ1-5|NA|TRBD1|16
CASSAGQGDSNQPQHF
TGTGCCAGCAGCGCAGGACAGGGAGATAGCAATCAGCCCCAGCATTTT
>TRBV5-4|TRBJ1-4|few|TRBD1|15
CASSLVGRGPEKLFF
TGTGCCAGCAGCTTGGTTGGCAGGGGGCCTGAAAAACTGTTTTTT
>TRBV18|TRBJ2-1|NA|NA|16
CASSPPIQLSYNEQFF
TGTGCCAGCTCACCACCCATACAGCTCTCCTACAATGAGCAGTTCTTC
>TRBV20-1|TRBJ2-1|NA|NA|16
CSASVDSPQSYNEQFF
TGCAGTGCTAGTGTGGACAGTCCTCAATCCTACAATGAGCAGTTCTTC
>TRBV6-5|TRBJ1-2|NA|NA|15
CASTQYGGFNYGYTF
TGTGCCAGCACCCAGTATGGAGGGTTTAACTATGGCTACACCTTC
>TRBV7-9|TRBJ2-7|NA|TRBD1|17
CASSLGTGTGGSYEQYF
TGTGCCAGCAGCTTAGGTACCGGGACAGGGGGCTCCTACGAGCAGTACTTC
>TRBV5-1|TRBJ2-5|NA|TRBD2|14
CASSAAGGLETQYF
TGCGCCAGCAGCGCAGCGGGGGGGCTAGAGACCCAGTACTTC
>TRBV10-3|TRBJ2-2|NA|NA|15
CAISRGGVNTGELFF
TGTGCCATCAGTCGAGGCGGAGTGAACACCGGGGAGCTGTTTTTT
>TRBV7-2|TRBJ2-3|NA|TRBD2|15
CASSLKAGGTDTQYF
TGTGCCAGCAGCTTAAAGGCGGGGGGAACTGATACGCAGTATTTT
>TRBV3-1/TRBV3-2|TRBJ2-6|NA|NA|15
CASRAGVSGANVLTF
TGTGCCAGCAGAGCAGGGGTATCTGGGGCCAACGTCCTGACTTTC
>TRBV6-5|TRBJ2-7|NA|TRBD1|13
CASRRTGGSEQYF
TGTGCCAGCAGGAGGACAGGGGGATCCGAGCAGTACTTC
>TRBV5-1|TRBJ2-7|NA|TRBD1|17
CASSPRTGMLLAYEQYF
TGCGCCAGCAGCCCGAGGACAGGGATGCTCCTTGCGTACGAGCAGTACTTC
>TRBV6-5|TRBJ2-7|few|TRBD2|15
CASSRTSGGLYEQYF
TGTGCCAGCAGTCGGACTAGCGGGGGGCTTTACGAGCAGTACTTC
>TRBV19|TRBJ1-5|NA|TRBD1|15
CASSPFVTGGQPQHF
TGTGCCAGTAGCCCCTTTGTGACAGGGGGTCAGCCCCAGCATTTT